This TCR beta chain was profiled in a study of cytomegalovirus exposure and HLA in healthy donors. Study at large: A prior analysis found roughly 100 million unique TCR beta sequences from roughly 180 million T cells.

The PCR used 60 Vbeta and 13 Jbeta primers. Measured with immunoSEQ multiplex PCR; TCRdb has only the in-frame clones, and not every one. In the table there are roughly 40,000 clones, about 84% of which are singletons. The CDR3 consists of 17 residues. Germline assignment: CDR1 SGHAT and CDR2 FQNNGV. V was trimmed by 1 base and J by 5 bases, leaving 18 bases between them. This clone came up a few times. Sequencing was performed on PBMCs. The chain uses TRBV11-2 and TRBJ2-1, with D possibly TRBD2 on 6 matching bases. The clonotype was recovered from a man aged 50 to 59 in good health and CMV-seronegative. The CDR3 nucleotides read TGTGCCAGCAGCTTAGCCATCCGGGGACTTTTGAACAATGAGCAGTTCTTC. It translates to CASSLAIRGLLNNEQFF.